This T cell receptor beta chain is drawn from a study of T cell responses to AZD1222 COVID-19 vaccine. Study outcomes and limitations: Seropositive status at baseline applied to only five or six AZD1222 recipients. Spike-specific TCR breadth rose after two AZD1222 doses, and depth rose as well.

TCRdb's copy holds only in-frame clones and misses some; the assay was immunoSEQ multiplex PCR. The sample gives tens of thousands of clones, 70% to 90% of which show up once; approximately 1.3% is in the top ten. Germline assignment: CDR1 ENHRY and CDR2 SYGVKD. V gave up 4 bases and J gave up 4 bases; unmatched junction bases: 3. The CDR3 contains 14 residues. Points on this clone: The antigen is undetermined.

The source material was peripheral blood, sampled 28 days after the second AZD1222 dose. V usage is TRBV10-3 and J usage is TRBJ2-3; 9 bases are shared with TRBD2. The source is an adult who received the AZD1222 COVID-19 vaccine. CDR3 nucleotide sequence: TGTGCCATCAGTGGGACTAGCGAACCAGATACGCAGTATTTT. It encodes CAISGTSEPDTQYF.